The 28 T cell receptor beta chains below were found in one sample sequenced in a study of post-analysis software for immune sequencing data. Which antigens these TCRs recognize remains unknown. Prepared TCR beta cDNA libraries contained unique molecular identifiers. Each CDR3 protein gets one entry after TCRdb re-called the PCR reads with MiXCR. The profile shows approximately 250,000 distinct CDR3 sequences, 36% of them singletons. Whole-study findings and limits: Controls showed lower frequencies than patients for 5 or 6 TRBV segments, and TRBV5-6, TRBV5-1 and TRBV20-1 were among these.

Sample: blood. The source is a girl under 18 with multiple sclerosis.

This clonotype was recorded a few times. The chain links TRBV6-2 or TRBV6-3 to TRBJ1-2; 7 bases are a match to TRBD1. The V segment lost 6 bases and the J segment 2 bases; nucleotides outside the gene matches: 9. The germline gives CDR1 MNHEY, CDR2 SVGEGT. This CDR3 has 15 amino acids. DNA for the CDR3: TGTGCCAGCAGACCGCCTCGACAGGGAAACTATGGCTACACCTTC. Encoded protein: CASRPPRQGNYGYTF.

The chain couples TRBV20-1 to TRBJ2-3; D possibly corresponds to TRBD1 (5 bases). The CDR3 is made up of 13 amino acids. The V gene's germline CDR1 is DFQATT and CDR2 SNEGSKA (reference sequence). Trimming stripped 6 bases from V and 0 bases from J, with 10 bases between. This chain's CDR3 is CSARPGSTDTQYF. DNA for the CDR3: TGCAGTGCCCGACCAGGGAGCACAGATACGCAGTATTTT.

This clonotype came up many times. The chain uses TRBV11-2 and TRBJ2-1; TRBD2 agrees at 7 bases. The ends lost 6 bases at V and 6 bases at J; junction bases unmatched: 11. CDR3 length: 15 residues. Per the germline V gene, CDR1 is SGHAT and CDR2 is FQNNGV. CDR3 region: CASRGSGTAINEQFF. The CDR3 DNA is TGTGCCAGCAGGGGAAGCGGGACCGCCATCAATGAGCAGTTCTTC.

This clonotype came up many times. This chain uses TRBV2 with TRBJ2-1; 15 bases are shared with TRBD2. The CDR3 sequence is 15 residues long. Per germline, CDR1 SNHLY and CDR2 FYNNEI. The J segment lost 9 bases and the V segment lost 6 bases, leaving 6 bases of the junction unmatched. DNA for the CDR3: TGTGCCAGCAGCTGGACTAGCGGGAGGGCTGGTGAGCAGTTCTTC. Translating gives CASSWTSGRAGEQFF.

In its sample, this clonotype was seen many times. The V call is TRBV5-6, the J call TRBJ2-3, with 11 bases aligning to TRBD1. CDR3 length: 16 residues. With 4 bases clipped from V and 3 bases from J, the junction kept 7 bases outside the gene matches. Germline V gives CDR1 SGHDT, CDR2 YYEEEE. Written as DNA, the CDR3 is TGTGCCAGCAGCGCGGACAGGGGGCGCGTGACAGATACGCAGTATTTT. Its protein product is CASSADRGRVTDTQYF.

The sample holds many counts of this clonotype. The rearrangement uses TRBV15 and TRBJ1-6; weak D call: TRBD1 (6 bases). Looked up from germline, CDR1 is LNHNV and CDR2 is YYDKDF (reference sequence). The V gene lost 3 bases and the J gene lost 7 bases, with 7 bases spanning the gap. The CDR3 has 13 residues. The CDR3 region is CATSRDSNSPLHF. DNA of the CDR3: TGTGCCACCAGCAGGGACAGCAATTCACCCCTCCACTTT.

This clonotype was counted at least ten times. The V gene is TRBV12-3 or TRBV12-4, the J gene TRBJ2-5; D remains unclear. The CDR3 loop spans 14 amino acids. Trimming removed 7 bases at V and 1 base at J, with 13 bases between. Written as DNA, the CDR3 is TGTGCCAGCACCCCCGGACGGGTCCAAGAGACCCAGTACTTC. Protein sequence: CASTPGRVQETQYF.

The rearrangement joins TRBV6-5 to TRBJ1-2; D remains unclear. Germline CDR1 is MNHEY and CDR2 is SVGAGI. This CDR3 is 15 amino acids long. Trimming shortened V by 6 bases and J by 6 bases, and 20 bases separated the two germline ends. The CDR3 here is CASSLTSPGRDGYTF. The CDR3 nucleotides are TGTGCCAGCAGCCTTACGTCCCCGGGAAGAGATGGCTACACCTTC.

The chain uses TRBV19 and TRBJ2-6; no clear D gene. This CDR3 is 14 amino acids long. Germline CDR1 is LNHDA and CDR2 is SQIVND (reference sequence). CDR3 sequence reads: CASIPRAGANVLTF. CDR3 DNA sequence: TGTGCGTCTATCCCTCGGGCTGGGGCCAACGTCCTGACTTTC.

In its sample, this clonotype was seen a few times. This chain joins TRBV6-6 and TRBJ2-7; D tentatively fits TRBD1 or TRBD2 (5 bases each). CDR1 and CDR2 (germline): MNHNY, SVGAGI (reference sequence). The CDR3 runs 12 residues. V was cut by 6 bases and J by 6 bases, with 12 bases left in between. This CDR3 is CASSQGVGEQYF. CDR3 in DNA: TGTGCCAGCAGCCAGGGAGTTGGCGAGCAGTACTTC.

The sample holds a few counts of this clonotype. The chain has TRBV9 and TRBJ2-1; 11 nucleotides agree with TRBD2. The CDR3 runs 19 residues. Germline V gene data show CDR1 as SGDLS and CDR2 as YYNGEE. Germline trimming cut 0 bases from V and 4 bases from J; bases unmatched to any gene: 12. The CDR3 nucleotides read TGTGCCAGCAGCGTAGGTCTTAGCGGGAGGGAGGGACCTTACAATGAGCAGTTCTTC. Translation gives CASSVGLSGREGPYNEQFF.

As for this clonotype: A single base separates this from a much larger clone, so it may be a read error. The V gene is TRBV15, the J gene TRBJ1-5; D perhaps matches TRBD1 (6 bases). This CDR3 spans 14 amino acids. The germline V gene encodes CDR1 LNHNV and CDR2 YYDKDF (reference sequence). CDR3 amino acids: CATSRDGGDQLQHF. The CDR3 nucleotides read TGTGCCACCAGCAGAGATGGGGGCGATCAGCTCCAGCATTTT.

The genes are TRBV25-1 and TRBJ2-2, with unresolved D. Looked up from germline, CDR1 is MGHDK and CDR2 is SYGVNS. The ends were cut back, 4 bases at V and 0 bases at J, with 12 bases in the middle. This CDR3 has 16 residues. The CDR3 coding sequence is TGTGCCAGCAGTGGACGGACGGCTGCGAACACCGGGGAGCTGTTTTTT. It specifies CASSGRTAANTGELFF.

Only one count was recorded for this clonotype. This may arise from a read error, as a much more abundant clone is one base away. The CDR3 ends on some other residue instead of the conserved phenylalanine or tryptophan, so this is likely a read error. The chain employs TRBV14 and TRBJ2-5; TRBD2 aligns across 7 bases. The CDR3 length is 14 residues. J gave up 4 bases and V 1 base, and 3 bases lay outside the gene matches. Germline CDR1 is SGHDN and CDR2 is FVKESK. The CDR3 is CASSQVRGRETQYV. The CDR3 DNA follows: TGTGCCAGCAGCCAAGTGCGGGGGAGAGAGACCCAGTACGTC.

The chain couples TRBV14 to TRBJ2-1; tentatively, D is TRBD1 (5 bases). The CDR3 runs to 16 residues. Trimming left V 1 base short and J 1 base short, with 11 bases between. Germline V lookup: CDR1 SGHDN, CDR2 FVKESK. CDR3 nucleotides: TGTGCCAGCAGCCAAGGTACAGACAGATCCTACAATGAGCAGTTCTTC. This codes for CASSQGTDRSYNEQFF.

The chain uses TRBV7-3 and TRBJ2-1; 7 nucleotides align to TRBD2. Looked up from germline, CDR1 is SGHTA and CDR2 is FQGTGA. This CDR3 has 15 residues. The junction had 4 bases not matched to a gene; V was cut back by 1 base and J by 4 bases. DNA for the CDR3: TGTGCCAGCAGCTTAAGGGCTAGCGGTTACAATGAGCAGTTCTTC. Protein: CASSLRASGYNEQFF.

The gene calls are TRBV24-1 and TRBJ2-7; the D gene is possibly TRBD1 (6 bases). Germline loops: CDR1 KGHDR, CDR2 SFDVKD. There are 13 residues in the CDR3. Trimming left V 4 bases short and J 4 bases short, with 10 bases between. The CDR3 nucleotides are TGTGCCACCAGTGACCCGGGACATTACGAGCAGTACTTC. Translating it yields CATSDPGHYEQYF.

With regard to this clonotype: This may stem from a read error, because a much larger clone lies one nucleotide away. The rearrangement uses TRBV20-1 and TRBJ2-1; D ambiguous. The CDR3 contains 15 residues. CDR1 is DFQATT and CDR2 is SNEGSKA in the germline V gene (reference sequence). CDR3 sequence reads: CSARDALSSHNEQFF. CDR3 DNA: TGCAGTGCTAGAGACGCGCTGAGCTCCCACAATGAGCAGTTCTTC.

This clonotype appeared a few times. The chain links TRBV20-1 to TRBJ2-5; D unclear. CDR1 and CDR2 from the germline V gene are DFQATT and SNEGSKA (reference sequence). V shed 0 bases and J shed 9 bases, with 14 bases lying between them. The CDR3 extends over 13 amino acids. CDR3 residues: CSARDNYHLAQYF. CDR3 sequence (DNA): TGCAGTGCTAGAGATAACTACCACCTGGCCCAGTACTTC.

The J gene is TRBJ1-1, the V gene TRBV20-1; no clear D gene. The V end was cut by 0 bases, the J end by 0 bases, with 11 bases between. Germline V CDR1 and CDR2: DFQATT, SNEGSKA (reference sequence). The CDR3 has 15 amino acids. For the CDR3, the DNA is TGCAGTGCTAGAGATCAGTGGCATCTGAACACTGAAGCTTTCTTT. It translates to CSARDQWHLNTEAFF.

The rearrangement uses TRBV4-3 and TRBJ1-2; no clear D. This CDR3 spans 15 amino acids. Germline CDR1 and CDR2: LGHNA and YSLEER. V shed 3 bases and J shed 8 bases, with 19 bases lying between them. CDR3 sequence reads: CASSQTAGVQGGYTF. DNA of the CDR3: TGCGCCAGCAGCCAGACTGCAGGCGTTCAAGGAGGCTACACCTTC.

This clonotype was detected ten times or more. This chain connects TRBV27 to TRBJ2-5, with 7 bases identical to TRBD2. The CDR3 covers 16 residues. The V and J ends lost 5 bases and 1 base, in that order; junction bases with no gene match: 10. CDR1 and CDR2 from the germline V gene are MNHEY and SMNVEV (reference sequence). In nucleotides, the CDR3 is TGTGCCAGCAGTCCCTCGGCCCGCGGGGGCCAAGAGACCCAGTACTTC. This encodes CASSPSARGGQETQYF.

This chain uses TRBV11-2 with TRBJ1-1; 8 nucleotides line up with TRBD1. Germline CDR1 is SGHAT and CDR2 is FQNNGV. With 6 bases clipped from V and 5 bases from J, the junction kept 5 bases outside the gene matches. The CDR3 totals 13 residues. The CDR3 reads CASRSGGRTEAFF. The CDR3 region has the DNA TGTGCCAGCAGATCAGGGGGCCGAACTGAAGCTTTCTTT.

This clonotype was recorded at least ten times. The chain links TRBV18 to TRBJ2-7; D perhaps matches TRBD2 (5 bases). The CDR3 contains 12 residues. Between the trimmed V and J ends, which lost 8 bases and 2 bases, there was a span of 10 bases. Germline CDR1 KGHSH, CDR2 LQKENI. In nucleotides, the CDR3 is TGTGCCAGCAGCCCGGGGACCTACGAGCAGTACTTC. This gives the protein CASSPGTYEQYF. Based on the CDR3 plus reference TRBV18 and TRBJ2-7, the full variable domain is NAGVMQNPRHLVRRRGQEARLRCSPMKGHSHVYWYRQLPEEGLKFMVYLQKENIIDESGMPKERFSAEFPKEGPSILRIQQVVRGDSAAYFCASSPGTYEQYFGPGTRLTVT.

This clonotype was seen ten or more times. The genes are TRBV28 and TRBJ2-3, with 9 bases aligning to TRBD2. The CDR3 runs 15 residues. V lost 11 bases and J lost 0; bases outside the gene matches: 9. Germline V gives CDR1 MDHEN, CDR2 SYDVKM. The CDR3 DNA reads as TGTGCCGTGCAGAGCGGGGGGCATAGCACAGATACGCAGTATTTT. It specifies CAVQSGGHSTDTQYF.

This CDR3 is CASRGIGRSTGELFF. DNA of the CDR3: TGTGCCAGCAGAGGGATAGGACGAAGCACCGGGGAGCTGTTTTTT. V is TRBV2 and J is TRBJ2-2; D is undetermined. The V end was cut by 6 bases, the J end by 4 bases, with 15 bases between. Germline loops: CDR1 SNHLY, CDR2 FYNNEI. This CDR3 has 15 residues. Looking up the rest from reference TRBV2 and TRBJ2-2 gives the full variable domain: EPEVTQTPSHQVTQMGQEVILRCVPISNHLYFYWYRQILGQKVEFLVSFYNNEISEKSEIFDDQFSVERPDGSNFTLKIRSTKLEDSAMYFCASRGIGRSTGELFFGEGSRLTVL.

The rearrangement joins TRBV29-1 to TRBJ1-4, with D tentatively TRBD1 (6 bases). The germline V gene encodes CDR1 SQVTM and CDR2 ANQGSEA. Trimming pared 7 bases from V and 5 bases from J, leaving 11 bases between. The length of the CDR3 is 12 residues. Here the CDR3 reads CSAGHPNEKLFF. In nucleotides, the CDR3 is TGCAGCGCGGGACACCCAAATGAAAAACTGTTTTTT.

This clonotype was found many times. V gene TRBV7-9 combines with J gene TRBJ2-1; 10 bases match TRBD1. This CDR3 region has 15 residues. In germline, CDR1 is SEHNR, CDR2 FQNEAQ (reference sequence). The ends lost 6 bases at V and 5 bases at J; junction bases unmatched: 7. Written as DNA, the CDR3 is TGTGCCAGCAGTCCAGGACAGGGGGGGAACAATGAGCAGTTCTTC. Protein product: CASSPGQGGNNEQFF.